This T cell receptor (beta chain) was sequenced for a study of OX40 agonist ivuxolimab in advanced cancers. At the level of the study: The drug used for patients, ivuxolimab, was an agonistic anti-OX40 (CD134) antibody. Eligibility admitted prior anti-PD-1, anti-PD-L1 or anti-CTLA-4 therapy; around 41% had some.

Here immunoSEQ multiplex PCR was the method, and the copy in TCRdb shows in-frame clones only, minus some. The repertoire holds 28,000 or so clones, with more than 85% as singletons. The CDR3 runs 15 residues. V lost 1 base to trimming and J lost 3 bases, with 12 bases between them. From germline, CDR1 is SGHTA and CDR2 FQGNSA. The sequenced sample was CD4+ or CD8+ T cells sorted from blood, obtained in a trial of the OX40 agonist ivuxolimab. This receptor was identified in an adult with an advanced solid tumor such as melanoma, head and neck, liver or kidney cancer. The chain is built from TRBV7-2 and TRBJ1-1; unclear D gene. The CDR3 coding sequence is TGTGCCAGCAGCTTAGGATCCCAGATCTACACTGAAGCTTTCTTT. Amino acids: CASSLGSQIYTEAFF.